The next 26 T cell receptor beta chains were all read from a single sample in a study of blood T cell repertoires in COVID-19. Method: immunoSEQ multiplex PCR; TCRdb's copy keeps in-frame clones and lacks some. Among fewer than 100,000 clones listed, 88% were seen once. Input material: peripheral blood. These receptors were obtained from a human donor in a cohort sampled during active COVID-19.

This sequence joins TRBV7-2 and TRBJ2-5, with D hard to call. Germline V CDR1 and CDR2: SGHTA, FQGNSA. V was shortened by 2 bases and J by 5 bases, with 6 bases between the two germline ends. The CDR3 consists of 12 residues. The DNA of the CDR3 is TGTGCCAGCAGCTTATTCCGGGAGACCCAGTACTTC. Translating gives CASSLFRETQYF.

This clone appeared a single time. V usage is TRBV5-1 and J usage is TRBJ1-5; D is ambiguous. Between the trimmed V and J ends, which lost 1 base and 4 bases, there was a span of 6 bases. The CDR3 contains 13 residues. Germline assignment: CDR1 SGHRS and CDR2 YFSETQ. CDR3 bases: TGCGCCAGCAGCTTGTCAGAAAATCAGCCCCAGCATTTT. It yields the protein CASSLSENQPQHF.

This chain uses TRBV19 with TRBJ1-1; D is unresolved. The germline V gene encodes CDR1 LNHDA and CDR2 SQIVND (reference sequence). Trimming cost V 5 bases and J 8 bases, with 9 bases left between them. This CDR3 comprises 11 residues. CDR3 loop: CASSDGREAFF. The CDR3 nucleotides read TGTGCCAGTAGTGATGGGCGCGAAGCTTTCTTT.

The chain links TRBV6-5 to TRBJ2-1; possibly TRBD2 for D (6 bases). The CDR3 is made up of 13 amino acids. Germline CDR1 reads MNHEY; CDR2 reads SVGAGI. V was clipped by 11 bases and J by 0 bases, with 11 bases between them. The CDR3 is CALGLFSYNEQFF. CDR3 coding DNA: TGTGCCTTAGGACTATTCTCCTACAATGAGCAGTTCTTC.

This clone occurred a few times. The chain employs TRBV27 and TRBJ2-2; TRBD2 aligns across 10 bases. CDR1 MNHEY and CDR2 SMNVEV come from the germline V gene (reference sequence). This CDR3 has 16 amino acids. With V trimmed by 6 bases and J by 5 bases, 9 bases remained unmatched. DNA for the CDR3: TGTGCCAGCAGAGAAATAGCGGGAGGCTCGACCGGGGAGCTGTTTTTT. Its protein product is CASREIAGGSTGELFF.

The chain uses TRBV4-1 and TRBJ1-5; D is ambiguous. CDR3 size: 13 residues. CDR1 and CDR2 (germline): MGHRA, YSYEKL. V lost 4 bases, J lost 5 bases, and 9 bases lay in between. The CDR3 sequence is CASSLERDQPQHF. CDR3 in DNA: TGCGCCAGCAGCCTAGAGAGGGATCAGCCCCAGCATTTT.

The V call is TRBV28, the J call TRBJ2-7; 7 bases line up with TRBD1. V shed 8 bases, J shed 3 bases, and the junction held 7 bases outside the gene matches. The CDR3 covers 13 residues. CDR1 is MDHEN and CDR2 is SYDVKM in the germline V gene. The CDR3 DNA follows: TGTGCCAGCGGGACAGCCCCAATCTACGAGCAGTACTTC. It translates to CASGTAPIYEQYF.

The gene calls are TRBV3-1 (or the pseudogene TRBV3-2) and TRBJ2-7, with 14 bases that match TRBD2. The CDR3 spans 16 residues. Germline trimming cut 3 bases from V and 12 bases from J; bases unmatched to any gene: 13. The germline gives CDR1 LGHDT, CDR2 YNNKEL (reference sequence). The CDR3, as DNA: TGTGCCAGCAGCCACGAGGGACTAGCGGGGGCCCTAGGTCCGTACTTC. Protein product: CASSHEGLAGALGPYF.

This rearrangement joins TRBV10-3 to TRBJ2-1; 10 nucleotides align to TRBD2. Germline trimming cut 4 bases from V and 7 bases from J; bases unmatched to any gene: 7. CDR3 size: 15 residues. Germline loops: CDR1 ENHRY, CDR2 SYGVKD. CDR3 DNA: TGTGCCATCAGTGCCTCCGGGACTAGCGTGAATGAGCAGTTCTTC. Its translation is CAISASGTSVNEQFF.

The chain has TRBV18 and TRBJ2-7; 9 positions match TRBD1. CDR3 length: 14 amino acids. CDR1 and CDR2 from the germline V gene are KGHSH and LQKENI. V shed 6 bases and J 7 bases; nucleotides not matched to a gene: 10. CDR3 sequence: CASSPGQGTGEQYF. The CDR3 bases are TGTGCCAGCTCTCCCGGACAGGGGACAGGAGAGCAGTACTTC.

This clone has only a few counts. The sample contains more than one DNA sequence encoding this CDR3. The chain is built from TRBV18 and TRBJ2-1; D is perhaps TRBD1 (5 bases). The length of the CDR3 is 12 residues. In germline, CDR1 is KGHSH, CDR2 LQKENI. V dropped 3 bases and J dropped 7 bases, with 7 bases sitting between them. Here the CDR3 reads CASSPDRNEQFF. The CDR3 DNA reads TGTGCCAGCTCACCTGACAGAAATGAGCAGTTCTTC.

The chain uses TRBV6-5 and TRBJ2-5; 13 positions match TRBD2. Losses at the gene ends were 7 bases for V and 2 bases for J; bases not matched to a gene: 4. This CDR3 has 15 residues. In germline, CDR1 is MNHEY, CDR2 SVGAGI. The CDR3 spells CASIRTSGRQETQYF. The CDR3 DNA sequence: TGTGCCAGCATACGGACTAGCGGGAGACAAGAGACCCAGTACTTC.

The chain joins TRBV7-2 to TRBJ1-5; 9 bases map to TRBD1. This CDR3 has 16 amino acids. In germline, CDR1 is SGHTA, CDR2 FQGNSA. The junction had 9 bases not matched to a gene; V was cut back by 5 bases and J by 4 bases. The CDR3 region is CASSPSTGGGNQPQHF. CDR3 coding DNA: TGTGCCAGCAGCCCTTCGACAGGGGGGGGAAATCAGCCCCAGCATTTT.

The V call is TRBV7-2, the J call TRBJ1-2; TRBD1 aligns across 7 bases. CDR3 length: 17 residues. V shed 2 bases, J shed 4 bases, and the junction held 13 bases outside the gene matches. Germline loops: CDR1 SGHTA, CDR2 FQGNSA. For the CDR3, the DNA is TGTGCCAGCAGCTTACTCGGGCAAGGGGGCGCGGTCTATGGCTACACCTTC. Translating gives CASSLLGQGGAVYGYTF.

The chain combines TRBV5-1 with TRBJ2-1, with TRBD1 as a possible D gene (6 bases). V lost 2 bases, J lost 0 bases, and 12 bases lay in between. This CDR3 contains 16 residues. Germline V gives CDR1 SGHRS, CDR2 YFSETQ. CDR3 nucleotide sequence: TGCGCCAGCAGCTTTACAGGGACCAACTCCTACAATGAGCAGTTCTTC. It is translated as CASSFTGTNSYNEQFF.

In its sample, this clone was seen once. The chain joins TRBV4-1 to TRBJ2-7; 10 bases are a match to TRBD2. The trim removed 2 bases at V and 0 bases at J, leaving 7 bases unmatched. This CDR3 is 17 amino acids long. Per the germline V gene, CDR1 is MGHRA and CDR2 is YSYEKL. The CDR3 sequence is CASSQLPTSGNSYEQYF. The CDR3 bases are TGCGCCAGCAGCCAACTTCCAACTAGCGGGAACTCCTACGAGCAGTACTTC.

The chain has TRBV28 and TRBJ2-3; TRBD2 agrees at 7 bases. J lost 2 bases, V lost 1 base, and 3 bases had no gene match. The CDR3 totals 15 residues. Germline-derived CDR1 and CDR2 are MDHEN and SYDVKM. The chain's CDR3 is CASSLSAGNTDTQYF. The CDR3 DNA is TGTGCCAGCAGTTTATCAGCGGGGAACACAGATACGCAGTATTTT.

The chain links TRBV3-1 (or the pseudogene TRBV3-2) to TRBJ1-1; 7 nucleotides agree with TRBD1. The length of the CDR3 is 16 residues. Losses at the gene ends were 3 bases for V and 4 bases for J; bases not matched to a gene: 11. Germline V gene lookup returns CDR1 LGHDT and CDR2 YNNKEL (reference sequence). CDR3 DNA sequence: TGTGCCAGCAGCCAGCTGACAGGGTTAAGCGCCACTGAAGCTTTCTTT. It is translated as CASSQLTGLSATEAFF.

The chain uses TRBV6-2 or TRBV6-3 and TRBJ2-2; 11 positions agree with TRBD2. CDR1 MNHEY and CDR2 SVGEGT come from the germline V gene. The J segment lost 6 bases and the V segment lost 2 bases, leaving 5 bases of the junction unmatched. CDR3 length: 16 residues. In DNA form, the CDR3 reads TGTGCCAGCAGTTACGCCAGTAGCGGGAGGGCCGGGGAGCTGTTTTTT. Its protein is CASSYASSGRAGELFF.

This chain joins TRBV6-5 and TRBJ1-6; D unclear. Germline CDR1 and CDR2: MNHEY and SVGAGI. The CDR3 has 14 residues. The ends were cut back, 5 bases at V and 7 bases at J, with 12 bases in the middle. The CDR3 DNA reads TGTGCCAGCAGTACCCGGTCCCTAAATTCACCCCTCCACTTT. This encodes CASSTRSLNSPLHF.

This chain connects TRBV19 to TRBJ2-2; 8 bases fit TRBD2. The CDR3 has 15 amino acids. J lost 0 bases, V lost 7 bases, and 4 bases had no gene match. Germline V gives CDR1 LNHDA, CDR2 SQIVND (reference sequence). DNA for the CDR3: TGTGCCAGTAAAATAGCGGGGCCGAACACCGGGGAGCTGTTTTTT. Translation: CASKIAGPNTGELFF.

The chain links TRBV19 to TRBJ1-5; 7 bases align to TRBD1. Germline values: CDR1 LNHDA, CDR2 SQIVND (reference sequence). The CDR3 is 13 amino acids. The V gene end was trimmed by 3 bases and the J gene end by 6 bases; junction bases not matched to a gene: 2. CDR3 sequence (DNA): TGTGCCAGTAGTATGAACAGGGGTCAGCCCCAGCATTTT. It specifies CASSMNRGQPQHF.

The V gene is TRBV6-2 or TRBV6-3, the J gene TRBJ2-6; TRBD1 aligns across 8 bases. The CDR3 runs to 18 residues. V lost 5 bases to trimming and J lost 0 bases; unmatched junction nucleotides: 9. The V gene's germline CDR1 is MNHEY and CDR2 SVGEGT. CDR3 in amino acids: CASSNGDRFSSGANVLTF. DNA for the CDR3: TGTGCCAGCAGTAATGGGGACAGGTTTAGCTCTGGGGCCAACGTCCTGACTTTC.

The J gene is TRBJ2-7, the V gene TRBV5-1, with 10 bases fitting TRBD1. Germline-derived CDR1 and CDR2 are SGHRS and YFSETQ. This CDR3 contains 15 residues. V lost 4 bases, J lost 5 bases, and 9 bases stayed unmatched. The DNA of the CDR3 is TGCGCCAGCAGCGTGAGAGGGACAGGGGTTAACGAGCAGTACTTC. Protein product: CASSVRGTGVNEQYF. Supplemented by reference TRBV5-1 and TRBJ2-7, the full variable domain reads KAGVTQTPRYLIKTRGQQVTLSCSPISGHRSVSWYQQTPGQGLQFLFEYFSETQRNKGNFPGRFSGRQFSNSRSEMNVSTLELGDSALYLCASSVRGTGVNEQYFGPGTRLTVT.

This clone was counted a single time. The genes are TRBV7-8 and TRBJ1-1; a possible D gene is TRBD1 (5 bases). The CDR3 consists of 12 residues. V was trimmed by 3 bases and J by 4 bases, leaving 6 bases between them. From germline, CDR1 is SGHVS and CDR2 FQNEAQ. The CDR3 DNA is TGTGCCAGCAGCTTCAGGGTCACTGAAGCTTTCTTT. Translated, it gives CASSFRVTEAFF.

The count of this clone is one. The rearrangement links TRBV6-5 to TRBJ1-2; TRBD1 matches 10 bases. V trimming: 8 bases; J trimming: 11 bases; junction bases outside the gene matches: 8. The CDR3 has 12 residues. Germline loops: CDR1 MNHEY, CDR2 SVGAGI. CDR3 residues: CASVGTGVGYTF. In DNA form, the CDR3 reads TGTGCCAGCGTAGGGACAGGGGTTGGGTACACCTTC.